This T cell receptor (beta chain) derives from a study of blood T cell repertoires in COVID-19. In its sample, this clone was seen a few times. V was clipped by 3 bases and J by 4 bases, with 6 bases between them. The CDR3 has 12 amino acids. Germline CDR1 SGHVS, CDR2 FQNEAQ. Data came from immunoSEQ multiplex PCR; TCRdb stores just in-frame clones and leaves some out. The table has some 160,000 clones, roughly 84% seen once. V and J are TRBV7-8 and TRBJ1-1, with unresolved D. The origin of this receptor is a woman aged 45-65 years who had recovered from COVID-19. The sample comprised PBMCs or T cells enriched from blood (not recorded which). The DNA for the CDR3 is TGTGCCAGCAGCTTGTTCGGCACTGAAGCTTTCTTT. It specifies CASSLFGTEAFF.